The rows below give T cell receptor beta chains drawn from one sample of a study of cytomegalovirus exposure and HLA in healthy donors. This table comes from immunoSEQ multiplex PCR, and its TCRdb copy is limited to in-frame clones, with some not included. Here the sample spans 140,000 to 150,000 clones, nearly 85% being singletons. What was sequenced was PBMCs. These receptors were obtained from a male donor in good health and CMV-seronegative. CDR3s include the opening cysteine and the closing phenylalanine or tryptophan. D genes are given only for firm matches. Clone size is not always given. Where it is, it says once, few, many or a class for expanded clones.

clone size: NA; J gene: TRBJ2-5; V gene: TRBV14; D gene: TRBD1; CDR3 protein: CASSQGTRGLEETQYF; CDR3 DNA: TGTGCCAGCAGCCAAGGAACCAGGGGGTTGGAAGAGACCCAGTACTTC
clone size: NA; J gene: TRBJ2-2; V gene: TRBV4-3; D gene: TRBD2; CDR3 protein: CASSQGLAGTGELFF; CDR3 DNA: TGCGCCAGCAGCCAAGGACTAGCGGGAACGGGGGAGCTGTTTTTT
clone size: NA; J gene: TRBJ2-1; V gene: TRBV7-9; D gene: NA; CDR3 protein: CASSLADNEQFF; CDR3 DNA: TGTGCCAGCAGCTTGGCCGACAATGAGCAGTTCTTC
clone size: NA; J gene: TRBJ1-5; V gene: TRBV28; D gene: NA; CDR3 protein: CASSSPSLSNQPQHF; CDR3 DNA: TGTGCCAGCAGCTCCCCGTCCCTCAGCAATCAGCCCCAGCATTTT
clone size: NA; J gene: TRBJ2-1; V gene: TRBV19; D gene: NA; CDR3 protein: CASSIAPSVNEQFF; CDR3 DNA: TGTGCCAGTAGTATAGCTCCTAGCGTAAATGAGCAGTTCTTC
clone size: NA; J gene: TRBJ2-1; V gene: TRBV10-3; D gene: TRBD2; CDR3 protein: CAISSGGANEQFF; CDR3 DNA: TGTGCCATCAGTAGCGGGGGGGCCAATGAGCAGTTCTTC
clone size: NA; J gene: TRBJ1-4; V gene: TRBV4-1; D gene: NA; CDR3 protein: CASSQDGLANEKLFF; CDR3 DNA: TGCGCCAGCAGCCAAGACGGTTTAGCTAATGAAAAACTGTTTTTT
clone size: NA; J gene: TRBJ2-4; V gene: TRBV19; D gene: TRBD1; CDR3 protein: CASSIQGVKNIQYF; CDR3 DNA: TGTGCCAGTAGTATTCAGGGGGTCAAAAACATTCAGTACTTC
clone size: once; J gene: TRBJ1-6; V gene: TRBV10-3; D gene: NA; CDR3 protein: CAISEFPGYSYNSPLHF; CDR3 DNA: TGTGCCATCAGTGAGTTTCCGGGGTACTCCTATAATTCACCCCTCCACTTT
clone size: once; J gene: TRBJ2-2; V gene: TRBV5-6; D gene: NA; CDR3 protein: CASSLRGNTGELFF; CDR3 DNA: TGTGCCAGCAGCTTGCGGGGGAACACCGGGGAGCTGTTTTTT
clone size: NA; J gene: TRBJ1-1; V gene: TRBV11-2; D gene: NA; CDR3 protein: CASSRGLNTEAFF; CDR3 DNA: TGTGCCAGCAGTCGGGGATTGAACACTGAAGCTTTCTTT
clone size: NA; J gene: TRBJ1-2; V gene: TRBV19; D gene: TRBD1; CDR3 protein: CASNQGDTGGYTF; CDR3 DNA: TGTGCCAGTAACCAGGGGGACACGGGTGGCTACACCTTC
clone size: NA; J gene: TRBJ2-1; V gene: TRBV7-8; D gene: TRBD2; CDR3 protein: CASSSPDGGRKYNEQFF; CDR3 DNA: TGTGCCAGCAGCTCACCCGACGGCGGGAGGAAGTACAATGAGCAGTTCTTC
clone size: NA; J gene: TRBJ1-1; V gene: TRBV11-3; D gene: NA; CDR3 protein: CASSLGTGTEAFF; CDR3 DNA: TGTGCCAGCAGCTTAGGGACTGGCACTGAAGCTTTCTTT
clone size: few; J gene: TRBJ1-2; V gene: TRBV28; D gene: TRBD1; CDR3 protein: CAGHRGRFGYTF; CDR3 DNA: TGTGCCGGCCACAGGGGGCGTTTCGGCTACACCTTC
clone size: NA; J gene: TRBJ2-3; V gene: TRBV27; D gene: TRBD1; CDR3 protein: CASTPRRQGADTQYF; CDR3 DNA: TGTGCCAGCACACCTCGGCGTCAGGGGGCAGATACGCAGTATTTT
clone size: NA; J gene: TRBJ2-3; V gene: TRBV4-2; D gene: TRBD2; CDR3 protein: CASSLTGTSGRPPPADTQYF; CDR3 DNA: TGTGCCAGCAGCCTCACCGGGACTAGCGGACGCCCTCCCCCAGCGGATACGCAGTATTTT
clone size: NA; J gene: TRBJ2-1; V gene: TRBV4-3; D gene: TRBD2; CDR3 protein: CASSQPPSGNLNEQFF; CDR3 DNA: TGCGCCAGCAGCCAACCACCTAGCGGGAATTTGAATGAGCAGTTCTTC
clone size: once; J gene: TRBJ1-4; V gene: TRBV6-4; D gene: NA; CDR3 protein: CASSDSPGEKLFF; CDR3 DNA: TGTGCCAGCAGTGACTCGCCGGGGGAAAAACTGTTTTTT
clone size: once; J gene: TRBJ2-2; V gene: TRBV9; D gene: NA; CDR3 protein: CASSVPGHGELFF; CDR3 DNA: TGTGCCAGCAGCGTCCCAGGGCACGGGGAGCTGTTTTTT
clone size: NA; J gene: TRBJ1-5; V gene: TRBV28; D gene: TRBD1; CDR3 protein: CASSFVLGTGSFNQPQHF; CDR3 DNA: TGTGCCAGCAGTTTCGTATTAGGGACAGGTTCTTTCAATCAGCCCCAGCATTTT
clone size: few; J gene: TRBJ1-4; V gene: TRBV7-9; D gene: NA; CDR3 protein: CSSSLGVATNEKLFF; CDR3 DNA: TGTTCCAGCAGCTTAGGAGTCGCAACTAATGAAAAACTGTTTTTT
clone size: NA; J gene: TRBJ1-3; V gene: TRBV6-1; D gene: NA; CDR3 protein: CASSERADTSSGNTIYF; CDR3 DNA: TGTGCCAGCAGTGAGAGGGCTGACACGAGCTCTGGAAACACCATATATTTT
clone size: NA; J gene: TRBJ2-3; V gene: TRBV4-2; D gene: NA; CDR3 protein: CASSQDTASGSTDTQYF; CDR3 DNA: TGTGCCAGCAGCCAAGATACGGCTAGTGGTAGCACAGATACGCAGTATTTT
clone size: NA; J gene: TRBJ2-7; V gene: TRBV29-1; D gene: NA; CDR3 protein: CSVELNSPYEQYF; CDR3 DNA: TGCAGCGTTGAATTAAACAGCCCCTACGAGCAGTACTTC
clone size: NA; J gene: TRBJ1-2; V gene: TRBV7-9; D gene: NA; CDR3 protein: CASSTRVLIINYGYTF; CDR3 DNA: TGTGCCAGCAGCACCCGGGTCCTTATAATTAACTATGGCTACACCTTC
clone size: NA; J gene: TRBJ2-5; V gene: TRBV9; D gene: TRBD2; CDR3 protein: CASSVAGTSDETQYF; CDR3 DNA: TGTGCCAGCAGCGTAGCTGGGACTAGCGACGAGACCCAGTACTTC
clone size: NA; J gene: TRBJ2-5; V gene: TRBV27; D gene: NA; CDR3 protein: CASSLYTGSETQYF; CDR3 DNA: TGTGCCAGCAGTTTATATACCGGGTCTGAGACCCAGTACTTC
clone size: NA; J gene: TRBJ2-7; V gene: TRBV5-4; D gene: TRBD1; CDR3 protein: CASTKTGDPYEQYF; CDR3 DNA: TGTGCCAGCACTAAGACAGGGGACCCTTACGAGCAGTACTTC
clone size: NA; J gene: TRBJ2-7; V gene: TRBV5-1; D gene: TRBD2; CDR3 protein: CASSLVLADSYEQYF; CDR3 DNA: TGCGCCAGCAGCTTGGTACTAGCGGATTCCTACGAGCAGTACTTC
clone size: once; J gene: TRBJ1-1; V gene: TRBV27; D gene: NA; CDR3 protein: CASSYVENTEAFF; CDR3 DNA: TGTGCCAGCAGTTATGTAGAGAACACTGAAGCTTTCTTT
clone size: NA; J gene: TRBJ2-7; V gene: TRBV18; D gene: TRBD2; CDR3 protein: CASSIRLAGEQYF; CDR3 DNA: TGTGCCAGCTCAATTCGACTAGCAGGCGAGCAGTACTTT
clone size: few; J gene: TRBJ1-2; V gene: TRBV28; D gene: TRBD1; CDR3 protein: CASSETGFPGYTF; CDR3 DNA: TGTGCCAGCAGTGAGACAGGGTTCCCTGGCTACACCTTC
clone size: NA; J gene: TRBJ2-1; V gene: TRBV30; D gene: TRBD1; CDR3 protein: CAWKTRPGQGAYNEQFF; CDR3 DNA: TGTGCCTGGAAGACGCGGCCGGGACAGGGGGCTTACAATGAGCAGTTCTTC
clone size: NA; J gene: TRBJ1-2; V gene: TRBV7-9; D gene: TRBD1; CDR3 protein: CASPTTGEDYGYTF; CDR3 DNA: TGTGCCAGTCCTACGACAGGGGAGGACTATGGCTACACCTTC
clone size: few; J gene: TRBJ1-4; V gene: TRBV11-2; D gene: NA; CDR3 protein: CASSSNRGGRWEKLFF; CDR3 DNA: TGTGCCAGCAGCTCAAATCGGGGGGGGCGCTGGGAAAAACTGTTTTTT
clone size: few; J gene: TRBJ2-1; V gene: TRBV21-1; D gene: NA; CDR3 protein: CASSKGAGDFLTYNEQFF; CDR3 DNA: TGTGCCAGCAGCAAAGGGGCGGGGGACTTTTTGACCTACAATGAGCAGTTCTTC
clone size: NA; J gene: TRBJ1-4; V gene: TRBV5-5; D gene: TRBD1; CDR3 protein: CASSQGQGGGEKLFF; CDR3 DNA: TGTGCCAGCAGCCAAGGACAGGGTGGTGGGGAAAAACTGTTTTTT
clone size: NA; J gene: TRBJ2-1; V gene: TRBV6-5; D gene: NA; CDR3 protein: CASSPLEYNEQFF; CDR3 DNA: TGTGCCAGCAGCCCCTTGGAGTACAATGAGCAGTTCTTC
clone size: NA; J gene: TRBJ1-5; V gene: TRBV7-6; D gene: NA; CDR3 protein: CASSLAGGDQPQHF; CDR3 DNA: TGTGCCAGCAGCTTAGCGGGGGGGGATCAGCCCCAGCATTTT
clone size: few; J gene: TRBJ2-2; V gene: TRBV9; D gene: NA; CDR3 protein: CASSVGGRSPGELFF; CDR3 DNA: TGTGCCAGCAGCGTAGGGGGGCGCAGTCCCGGGGAGCTGTTTTTT
clone size: NA; J gene: TRBJ2-2; V gene: TRBV13; D gene: TRBD1; CDR3 protein: CASSLQTGVNTGELFF; CDR3 DNA: TGTGCCAGCAGCCTCCAAACAGGGGTGAACACCGGGGAGCTGTTTTTT
clone size: NA; J gene: TRBJ2-7; V gene: TRBV7-6; D gene: TRBD1; CDR3 protein: CASSLRDRGVGEQYF; CDR3 DNA: TGTGCCAGCAGCTTACGTGACAGGGGGGTGGGTGAGCAGTACTTC
clone size: NA; J gene: TRBJ2-3; V gene: TRBV7-8; D gene: TRBD1; CDR3 protein: CASSLARTGDITDTQYF; CDR3 DNA: TGTGCCAGCAGCTTAGCGAGGACAGGTGATATCACAGATACGCAGTATTTT
clone size: NA; J gene: TRBJ2-2; V gene: TRBV5-1; D gene: TRBD1; CDR3 protein: CASRPGTANTGELFF; CDR3 DNA: TGCGCCAGCAGACCCGGGACAGCGAACACCGGGGAGCTGTTTTTT
clone size: NA; J gene: TRBJ2-5; V gene: TRBV7-9; D gene: NA; CDR3 protein: CASSFYGGGETQYF; CDR3 DNA: TGTGCCAGCAGCTTTTACGGGGGAGGAGAGACCCAGTACTTC
clone size: NA; J gene: TRBJ1-3; V gene: TRBV2; D gene: NA; CDR3 protein: CASMLYSGNTIYF; CDR3 DNA: TGTGCCAGCATGTTGTACTCTGGAAACACCATATATTTT
clone size: NA; J gene: TRBJ1-2; V gene: TRBV19; D gene: NA; CDR3 protein: CASSIIGQGAGYTF; CDR3 DNA: TGTGCCAGTAGTATTATAGGGCAAGGGGCTGGCTACACCTTC
clone size: NA; J gene: TRBJ1-4; V gene: TRBV5-8; D gene: NA; CDR3 protein: CASSLGQGMGNEKLFF; CDR3 DNA: TGTGCCAGCAGCTTGGGGCAGGGGATGGGGAATGAAAAACTGTTTTTT
clone size: few; J gene: TRBJ1-1; V gene: TRBV6-1; D gene: TRBD1; CDR3 protein: CASRRQGANTEAFF; CDR3 DNA: TGTGCCAGCCGGCGGCAGGGGGCGAACACTGAAGCTTTCTTT
clone size: NA; J gene: TRBJ1-2; V gene: TRBV6-5; D gene: TRBD1; CDR3 protein: CASREQGSSNYGYTF; CDR3 DNA: TGTGCCAGCAGGGAACAGGGGAGTTCTAACTATGGCTACACCTTC
clone size: NA; J gene: TRBJ1-1; V gene: TRBV6-1; D gene: TRBD1; CDR3 protein: CASSEAAQGGGAFF; CDR3 DNA: TGTGCCAGCAGTGAAGCGGCACAGGGGGGTGGAGCTTTCTTT
clone size: few; J gene: TRBJ2-7; V gene: TRBV28; D gene: TRBD1; CDR3 protein: CASSRLGTAHEQYF; CDR3 DNA: TGTGCCAGCAGTCGCCTCGGGACAGCCCACGAGCAGTACTTC
clone size: NA; J gene: TRBJ2-7; V gene: TRBV11-3; D gene: NA; CDR3 protein: CAGDVGSSYEQYF; CDR3 DNA: TGTGCCGGTGACGTGGGGAGCTCCTACGAGCAGTACTTC
clone size: NA; J gene: TRBJ2-2; V gene: TRBV7-9; D gene: NA; CDR3 protein: CASSSNSGELFF; CDR3 DNA: TGTGCCAGCAGCTCCAACTCCGGGGAGCTGTTTTTT
clone size: few; J gene: TRBJ2-1; V gene: TRBV7-2; D gene: TRBD2; CDR3 protein: CASSLATSGGYGEQFF; CDR3 DNA: TGTGCCAGCAGCTTAGCGACTAGCGGGGGATATGGGGAGCAGTTCTTC
clone size: NA; J gene: TRBJ2-1; V gene: TRBV7-8; D gene: TRBD1; CDR3 protein: CASSIRDRLNNEQFF; CDR3 DNA: TGTGCCAGCAGCATCCGGGACAGATTAAACAATGAGCAGTTCTTC
clone size: NA; J gene: TRBJ2-1; V gene: TRBV7-3; D gene: TRBD2; CDR3 protein: CASSQSGRADNEQFF; CDR3 DNA: TGTGCCAGCAGCCAGAGCGGGAGGGCCGACAATGAGCAGTTCTTC
clone size: NA; J gene: TRBJ1-6; V gene: TRBV6-4; D gene: NA; CDR3 protein: CASSVEYNSPLHF; CDR3 DNA: TGTGCCAGCAGTGTAGAGTATAATTCACCCCTCCACTTT
clone size: NA; J gene: TRBJ2-7; V gene: TRBV27; D gene: TRBD1; CDR3 protein: CASSLVGGIYEQYF; CDR3 DNA: TGTGCCAGCAGCCTAGTAGGGGGCATCTACGAGCAGTACTTC